The 30 T cell receptor beta chains presented below share a single source sample, sequenced in a study of blood T cell repertoires in COVID-19. Some clones are missing from TCRdb's copy, which holds only in-frame ones; the method was immunoSEQ multiplex PCR. The sample records around 89,000 clones, about nine tenths being singletons. What was sequenced was peripheral blood. All receptors derive from a man between 60 and 70 years old with acute or convalescent COVID-19.

The J gene is TRBJ1-2, the V gene TRBV6-6, with a tentative D call TRBD1 (5 bases). Germline V gives CDR1 MNHNY, CDR2 SVGAGI (reference sequence). V shed 4 bases and J shed 4 bases, with 19 bases lying between them. CDR3 size: 16 residues. CDR3 sequence: CASSSTGRDEGYGYTF. The CDR3 DNA follows: TGTGCCAGCAGTTCCACCGGCAGGGATGAAGGCTATGGCTACACCTTC.

The chain uses TRBV5-1 and TRBJ2-3; 10 bases align to TRBD2. J was trimmed by 6 bases and V by 4 bases; bases with no gene match: 8. This CDR3 spans 15 amino acids. Germline V gene sequence: CDR1 SGHRS, CDR2 YFSETQ. The CDR3 loop is CASSAGLAKEDTQYF. The CDR3 bases are TGCGCCAGCAGCGCGGGACTAGCGAAGGAGGATACGCAGTATTTT.

This clone has only a few counts. The gene calls are TRBV5-5 and TRBJ2-7; D is uncertain. V lost 2 bases and J lost 0, with 12 bases in between. Germline CDR1 reads SGHKS; CDR2 reads YYEKEE (reference sequence). CDR3 size: 15 residues. The CDR3 sequence is CASSFMPESSYEQYF. In DNA, the CDR3 is TGTGCCAGCAGCTTTATGCCCGAGAGCTCCTACGAGCAGTACTTC.

Worth noting for this clone: The junction shows a germline mismatch at one end, possibly a read error. This chain uses TRBV3-1 (or the pseudogene TRBV3-2) with TRBJ1-6; 9 nucleotides line up with TRBD1. CDR1 and CDR2 (germline): LGHDT, YNNKEL (reference sequence). This CDR3 contains 13 residues. CDR3: CASSQSTGGSVCF. CDR3 DNA: TGTGCCAGCAGCCAATCGACAGGGGGTTCGGTCTGCTTT.

This sequence joins TRBV11-2 and TRBJ1-1; D not certain. The CDR3 has 12 amino acids. CDR1 and CDR2 (germline): SGHAT, FQNNGV. With 6 bases removed from V and 6 bases from J, the gap between germline ends came to 11 bases. CDR3 sequence (DNA): TGTGCCAGCAGACGAGGGCTTTCTGAAGCTTTCTTT. Its translation: CASRRGLSEAFF.

V is TRBV5-6 and J is TRBJ2-5; 8 bases align to TRBD1. This CDR3 spans 14 amino acids. V lost 4 bases and J lost 5; bases outside the gene matches: 7. The germline V gene encodes CDR1 SGHDT and CDR2 YYEEEE. In DNA form, the CDR3 reads TGTGCCAGCAGCGGCCAGGGGGCGGGTGAGACCCAGTACTTC. It is translated as CASSGQGAGETQYF.

The rearrangement uses TRBV5-1 and TRBJ2-3; TRBD2 agrees at 9 bases. CDR3 length: 15 amino acids. CDR1 is SGHRS, CDR2 YFSETQ, per germline. Trimming removed 4 bases from V and 4 bases from J; junction bases left unmatched: 7. The CDR3 region is CASSRRLAGADTQYF. The DNA for the CDR3 is TGCGCCAGCAGCAGGAGGTTAGCGGGAGCAGATACGCAGTATTTT.

The gene calls are TRBV30 and TRBJ2-3; D is unresolved. V lost 2 bases, J lost 4 bases, and 10 bases lay in between. This CDR3 comprises 13 residues. Germline V gene data show CDR1 as GTSNPN and CDR2 as SVGIG (reference sequence). CDR3 amino acids: CAWSFSSPDTQYF. In nucleotides, the CDR3 is TGTGCCTGGAGTTTTTCCAGTCCAGATACGCAGTATTTT.

About this clone itself: Other nucleotide sequences in the sample specify the same CDR3. The chain carries TRBV2 and TRBJ1-2; D gene uncertain. Trimming shortened V by 3 bases and J by 5 bases, and 10 bases separated the two germline ends. Germline V gives CDR1 SNHLY, CDR2 FYNNEI. The CDR3 sequence is 13 residues long. As DNA, the CDR3 is TGTGCCAGCAGTGACGGAGGGCTGTATGGCTACACCTTC. It specifies CASSDGGLYGYTF.

The chain links TRBV27 to TRBJ2-7; TRBD2 is a possible D gene (5 bases). Germline assignment: CDR1 MNHEY and CDR2 SMNVEV (reference sequence). CDR3 length: 13 amino acids. Between the trimmed V and J ends, which lost 3 bases and 3 bases, there was a span of 9 bases. CDR3 in DNA: TGTGCCAGCAGTTTCGGGATGTACTACGAGCAGTACTTC. Its translation: CASSFGMYYEQYF.

This clone has only one observation. V is TRBV5-6 and J is TRBJ2-7; no clear D. With 7 bases removed from V and 2 bases from J, the gap between germline ends came to 16 bases. Looked up from germline, CDR1 is SGHDT and CDR2 is YYEEEE. The length of the CDR3 is 14 residues. CDR3 coding DNA: TGTGCCAGCTACGGGTTTGGTTTTCCCTACGAGCAGTACTTC. Its translation: CASYGFGFPYEQYF.

The gene calls are TRBV27 and TRBJ1-4; 8 positions agree with TRBD1. The CDR3 consists of 15 residues. The V and J ends lost 5 bases and 0 bases, in that order; junction bases with no gene match: 2. Germline V gene lookup returns CDR1 MNHEY and CDR2 SMNVEV (reference sequence). In DNA form, the CDR3 reads TGTGCCAGCAGTGTACAGGGGGCAACTAATGAAAAACTGTTTTTT. Its protein product is CASSVQGATNEKLFF.

Comment on this clone: Mismatch with germline at one junction end may stem from a read error. This chain uses TRBV27 with TRBJ1-6; 7 nucleotides agree with TRBD1. The CDR3 runs 14 residues. CDR1 and CDR2 (germline): MNHEY, SMNVEV (reference sequence). The CDR3 reads CASSVSGGASPLHF. The CDR3, as DNA: TGTGCCAGCAGTGTATCAGGGGGGGCTTCACCCCTCCACTTT.

The chain couples TRBV5-1 to TRBJ1-1, with 12 nucleotides matching TRBD1. The V segment lost 4 bases and the J segment 4 bases; nucleotides outside the gene matches: 8. CDR1 is SGHRS and CDR2 is YFSETQ in the germline V gene. The CDR3 extends over 16 amino acids. The CDR3 nucleotides read TGCGCCAGCAGCCTCGGGACAGGGGGCCTCGGCACTGAAGCTTTCTTT. Translating gives CASSLGTGGLGTEAFF.

This clone was seen a single time. The chain links TRBV5-4 to TRBJ1-2; D ambiguous. Germline V lookup: CDR1 SGHNT, CDR2 YYREEE (reference sequence). V was pared by 0 bases and J by 5 bases, with 8 bases between. This CDR3 contains 13 residues. The CDR3 bases are TGTGCCAGCAGCTTGGGAGCTAGTTATGGCTACACCTTC. Its translation: CASSLGASYGYTF. The complete variable domain, with remaining parts taken from reference TRBV5-4 and TRBJ1-2, reads ETGVTQSPTHLIKTRGQQVTLRCSSQSGHNTVSWYQQALGQGPQFIFQYYREEENGRGNFPPRFSGLQFPNYSSELNVNALELDDSALYLCASSLGASYGYTFGSGTRLTVV.

This rearrangement joins TRBV6-5 to TRBJ1-5; TRBD1 matches at 7 bases. CDR3 length: 15 residues. J was trimmed by 7 bases and V by 6 bases; bases with no gene match: 12. Germline V gene data show CDR1 as MNHEY and CDR2 as SVGAGI. The chain's CDR3 is CASRPPGQRGQPQHF. DNA of the CDR3: TGTGCCAGCAGGCCCCCGGGACAGCGAGGGCAGCCCCAGCATTTT.

The chain joins TRBV3-1 (or the pseudogene TRBV3-2) to TRBJ1-1; 8 bases agree with TRBD1. Trimming cost V 3 bases and J 11 bases; bases outside gene matches: 11. The CDR3 is made up of 14 amino acids. CDR1 is LGHDT, CDR2 YNNKEL, per germline (reference sequence). DNA of the CDR3: TGTGCCAGCAGCCAGTGGACCAGGGGGCGTGGGGCTTTCTTT. Amino acids: CASSQWTRGRGAFF.

The V gene is TRBV19, the J gene TRBJ2-2, with TRBD1 as a possible D gene (6 bases). This CDR3 region has 15 residues. Trimming shortened V by 4 bases and J by 4 bases, and 13 bases separated the two germline ends. Germline assignment: CDR1 LNHDA and CDR2 SQIVND (reference sequence). This CDR3 is CASSRGQGGTGELFF. CDR3 coding DNA: TGTGCCAGTAGTAGGGGGCAAGGGGGCACCGGGGAGCTGTTTTTT.

A note on this clone: The sample contains more than one DNA sequence encoding this CDR3. The chain is built from TRBV11-2 and TRBJ1-5; tentatively, D is TRBD1 (5 bases). The CDR3 spans 14 residues. Germline loops: CDR1 SGHAT, CDR2 FQNNGV. Trimming removed 1 base from V and 2 bases from J, with 6 bases in between. The CDR3 protein is CASSLAGGNQPQHF. The CDR3 region has the DNA TGTGCCAGCAGCTTAGCGGGGGGCAATCAGCCCCAGCATTTT.

The chain carries TRBV7-9 and TRBJ2-3; a possible D gene is TRBD1 (5 bases). The CDR3 loop spans 17 amino acids. CDR1 is SEHNR and CDR2 is FQNEAQ in the germline V gene (reference sequence). The V end lost 0 bases, the J end lost 4 bases, and 17 bases lay between the germline ends. CDR3 amino acids: CASSLARAGWSADTQYF. CDR3 in DNA: TGTGCCAGCAGCTTAGCAAGGGCAGGGTGGTCGGCAGATACGCAGTATTTT.

The J gene is TRBJ1-5, the V gene TRBV7-8; 7 nucleotides agree with TRBD1. The V and J ends lost 1 base and 1 base, in that order; junction bases with no gene match: 4. From germline, CDR1 is SGHVS and CDR2 FQNEAQ. The length of the CDR3 is 16 residues. CDR3 protein: CASSLVRTGSNQPQHF. The CDR3 DNA is TGTGCCAGCAGCTTAGTCAGGACAGGAAGCAATCAGCCCCAGCATTTT.

The chain links TRBV7-2 to TRBJ1-2; 9 bases are a match to TRBD1. Germline assignment: CDR1 SGHTA and CDR2 FQGNSA. Trimming cost V 5 bases and J 0 bases; bases outside gene matches: 4. The CDR3 contains 15 residues. This CDR3 reads CASSLGQGANYGYTF. DNA for the CDR3: TGTGCCAGCAGCCTGGGACAGGGCGCTAACTATGGCTACACCTTC.

The CDR3 spells CASKCSDCYGYTF. As DNA, the CDR3 is TGTGCCAGCAAGTGCAGCGACTGCTATGGCTACACCTTC. V usage is TRBV12-3 or TRBV12-4 and J usage is TRBJ1-2, with D hard to call. There are 13 residues in the CDR3. With 7 bases removed from V and 4 bases from J, the gap between germline ends came to 13 bases.

This chain uses TRBV10-2 with TRBJ1-5; 8 bases match TRBD1. There are 13 residues in the CDR3. CDR1 is WSHSY and CDR2 is SAAADI in the germline V gene. V shed 4 bases and J 5 bases; nucleotides not matched to a gene: 1. CDR3 in DNA: TGCGCCAGCAGTGTGACAGGGGATCAGCCCCAGCATTTT. It translates to CASSVTGDQPQHF.

The gene calls are TRBV6-5 and TRBJ1-1; possible D gene TRBD1, 6 bases. Trimming removed 5 bases at V and 3 bases at J, with 10 bases between. The CDR3 has 13 residues. CDR1 is MNHEY, CDR2 SVGAGI, per germline. CDR3 region: CASSPDRYTEAFF. The DNA for the CDR3 is TGTGCCAGCAGTCCCGACAGGTACACTGAAGCTTTCTTT.

The rearrangement links TRBV7-7 to TRBJ2-3, with TRBD2 matching over 13 bases. The CDR3 runs to 16 residues. Germline loops: CDR1 SSHAT, CDR2 FNYEAQ (reference sequence). Trimming cost V 4 bases and J 8 bases; bases outside gene matches: 9. CDR3 in DNA: TGTGCCAGCAGCTCAGGACTAGCGGGGGCCACTACTACGCAGTATTTT. Protein product: CASSSGLAGATTTQYF.

The rearrangement uses TRBV3-1 (or the pseudogene TRBV3-2) and TRBJ1-2; D gene ambiguous. Germline CDR1 LGHDT, CDR2 YNNKEL (reference sequence). There are 13 residues in the CDR3. Between the trimmed V and J ends, which lost 0 bases and 4 bases, there was a span of 6 bases. CDR3 residues: CASSQDLSYGYTF. The DNA of the CDR3 is TGTGCCAGCAGCCAAGATCTGAGCTATGGCTACACCTTC.

The rearrangement joins TRBV10-3 to TRBJ1-1; 8 bases are shared with TRBD1. V lost 4 bases and J lost 1; bases outside the gene matches: 8. CDR3 length equals 16 residues. CDR1 is ENHRY and CDR2 is SYGVKD in the germline V gene. CDR3 DNA sequence: TGTGCCATCAGTGCCAAACCAGGGGGCCGGAACACTGAAGCTTTCTTT. Translated: CAISAKPGGRNTEAFF.

The chain links TRBV9 to TRBJ1-5, with TRBD1 matching 9 bases. Trimming removed 0 bases from V and 6 bases from J; junction bases left unmatched: 4. Germline-derived CDR1 and CDR2 are SGDLS and YYNGEE. This CDR3 comprises 15 residues. CDR3 in DNA: TGTGCCAGCAGCGTAGGGGACAGGGTGGGTCAGCCCCAGCATTTT. It is translated as CASSVGDRVGQPQHF.

J is TRBJ2-7 and V is TRBV5-1; 11 bases are a match to TRBD1. Germline values: CDR1 SGHRS, CDR2 YFSETQ. The ends lost 2 bases at V and 4 bases at J; junction bases unmatched: 5. The CDR3 totals 15 residues. The DNA of the CDR3 is TGCGCCAGCAGCTTCCGGACAGGGGGCTCATACGAGCAGTACTTC. Protein product: CASSFRTGGSYEQYF.